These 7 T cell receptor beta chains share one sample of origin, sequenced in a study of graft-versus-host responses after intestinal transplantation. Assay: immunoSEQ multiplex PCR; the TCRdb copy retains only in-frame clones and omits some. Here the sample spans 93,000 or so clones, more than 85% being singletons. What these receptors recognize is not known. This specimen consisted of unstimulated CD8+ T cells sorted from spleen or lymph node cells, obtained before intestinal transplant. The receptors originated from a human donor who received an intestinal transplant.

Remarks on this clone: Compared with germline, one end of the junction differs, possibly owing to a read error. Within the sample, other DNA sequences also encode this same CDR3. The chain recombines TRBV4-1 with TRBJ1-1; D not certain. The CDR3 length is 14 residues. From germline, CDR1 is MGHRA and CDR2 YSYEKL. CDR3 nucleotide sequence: TGCGCCAGCAGCCAACCTAATGAGAACACTGAAGCCTTCTTT. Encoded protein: CASSQPNENTEAFF.

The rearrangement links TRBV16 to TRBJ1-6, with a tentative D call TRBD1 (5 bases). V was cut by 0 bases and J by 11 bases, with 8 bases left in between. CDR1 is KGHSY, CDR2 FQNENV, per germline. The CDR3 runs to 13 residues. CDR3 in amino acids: CASSQSRGPPLHF. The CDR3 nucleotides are TGTGCCAGCAGCCAATCTCGGGGCCCACCCCTCCACTTT.

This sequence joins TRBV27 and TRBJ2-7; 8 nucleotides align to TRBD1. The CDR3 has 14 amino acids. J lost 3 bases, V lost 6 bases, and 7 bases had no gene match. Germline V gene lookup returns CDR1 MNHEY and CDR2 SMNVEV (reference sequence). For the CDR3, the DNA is TGTGCCAGCAGCCCCGGGACAGGAAACTACGAGCAGTACTTC. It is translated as CASSPGTGNYEQYF.

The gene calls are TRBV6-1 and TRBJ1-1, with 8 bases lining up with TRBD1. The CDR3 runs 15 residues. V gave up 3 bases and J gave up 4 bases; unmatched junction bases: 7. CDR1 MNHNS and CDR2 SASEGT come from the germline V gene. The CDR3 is CASSEGDRGFTEAFF. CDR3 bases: TGTGCCAGCAGTGAGGGAGACAGGGGTTTCACTGAAGCTTTCTTT.

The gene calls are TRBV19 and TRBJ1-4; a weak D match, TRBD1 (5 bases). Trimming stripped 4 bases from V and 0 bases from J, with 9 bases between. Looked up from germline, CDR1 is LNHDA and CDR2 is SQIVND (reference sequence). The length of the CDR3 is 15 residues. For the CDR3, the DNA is TGTGCCAGTAGTAGTCAGGGAGCAACTAATGAAAAACTGTTTTTT. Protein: CASSSQGATNEKLFF.

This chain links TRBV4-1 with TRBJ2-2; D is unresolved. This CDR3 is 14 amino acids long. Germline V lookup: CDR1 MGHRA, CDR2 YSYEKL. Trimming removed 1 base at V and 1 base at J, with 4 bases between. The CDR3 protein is CASSQVKNTGELFF. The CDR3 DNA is TGCGCCAGCAGCCAAGTAAAGAACACCGGGGAGCTGTTTTTT.

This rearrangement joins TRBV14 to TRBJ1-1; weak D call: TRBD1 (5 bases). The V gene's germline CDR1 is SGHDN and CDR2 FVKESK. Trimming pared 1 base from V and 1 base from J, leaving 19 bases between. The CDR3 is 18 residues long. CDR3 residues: CASSQVARLGPWNTEAFF. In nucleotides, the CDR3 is TGTGCCAGCAGCCAAGTGGCTCGCTTGGGGCCATGGAACACTGAAGCTTTCTTT. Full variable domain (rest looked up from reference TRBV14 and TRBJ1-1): EAGVTQFPSHSVIEKGQTVTLRCDPISGHDNLYWYRRVMGKEIKFLLHFVKESKQDESGMPNNRFLAERTGGTYSTLKVQPAELEDSGVYFCASSQVARLGPWNTEAFFGQGTRLTVV.